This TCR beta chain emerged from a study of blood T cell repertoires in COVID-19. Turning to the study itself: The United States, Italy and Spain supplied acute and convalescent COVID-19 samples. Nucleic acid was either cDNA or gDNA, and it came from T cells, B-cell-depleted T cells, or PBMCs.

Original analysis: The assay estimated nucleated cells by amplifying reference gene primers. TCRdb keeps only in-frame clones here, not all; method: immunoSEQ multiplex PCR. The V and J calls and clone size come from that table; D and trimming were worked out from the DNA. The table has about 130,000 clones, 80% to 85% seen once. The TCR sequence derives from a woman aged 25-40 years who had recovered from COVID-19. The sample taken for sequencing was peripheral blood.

This CDR3 reads CASSRAGGQPQHF. The CDR3 DNA sequence: TGTGCCAGCAGCCGTGCAGGAGGGCAGCCCCAGCATTTT. This chain uses TRBV11-2 with TRBJ1-5; D uncertain. The CDR3 totals 13 residues. The V and J ends lost 5 bases and 7 bases respectively, with 12 bases between them. Germline assignment: CDR1 SGHAT and CDR2 FQNNGV.